The 21 T cell receptor beta chains in this list originate from one sample, sequenced in a study of human T cells and chemical hapten exposure. TCRdb re-called the RACE reads with MiXCR, one entry per CDR3 protein. Of about 120,000 distinct CDR3 sequences listed, roughly 13% are singletons. Time point here: patch test 1, 2 weeks after DPC sensitization. Treatment noted: therapeutic diphenylcyclopropenone sensitization with weekly scalp DPC. This material consisted of whole blood, taken in connection with sensitization to the hapten diphenylcyclopropenone (DPC). Every receptor here comes from a man between 18 and 29 years old with alopecia areata. Some clones in this sample may be carry-over from other donors' samples.

V gene TRBV7-2 combines with J gene TRBJ2-2; D is possibly TRBD2 (5 bases). Trimming left V 4 bases short and J 6 bases short, with 15 bases between. Germline assignment: CDR1 SGHTA and CDR2 FQGNSA. CDR3 length equals 15 residues. The DNA for the CDR3 is TGTGCCAGCAGCTCAAGGGCCCCGCGGGCCGGGGAGCTGTTTTTT. It codes for CASSSRAPRAGELFF.

This clonotype appeared a few times. V is TRBV10-1 and J is TRBJ2-2; 10 bases fit TRBD1. The CDR3 totals 16 residues. J lost 5 bases, V lost 0 bases, and 3 bases had no gene match. Germline CDR1 is WNHNN and CDR2 is SYGVQD (reference sequence). The CDR3 reads CASSESAGQGTGELFF. The CDR3, as DNA: TGCGCCAGCAGTGAGTCGGCGGGACAGGGGACCGGGGAGCTGTTTTTT.

The rearrangement uses TRBV28 and TRBJ2-3; 9 nucleotides align to TRBD2. The germline gives CDR1 MDHEN, CDR2 SYDVKM. The V and J ends lost 8 bases and 8 bases, in that order; junction bases with no gene match: 8. This CDR3 is 13 amino acids long. The CDR3 DNA follows: TGTGCCAGCTACGCGGGGGGGGCAGGTACGCAGTATTTT. Its translation is CASYAGGAGTQYF.

This clonotype has just a few counts. The rearrangement uses TRBV28 and TRBJ2-7; either TRBD1 or TRBD2 may supply D (7 bases each). V was shortened by 6 bases and J by 5 bases, with 17 bases between the two germline ends. Per the germline V gene, CDR1 is MDHEN and CDR2 is SYDVKM. This CDR3 spans 14 amino acids. The CDR3 is CASRLSGGRDEQYF. In DNA, the CDR3 is TGTGCCAGCAGGCTATCAGGGGGGAGGGACGAGCAGTACTTC.

This clonotype has more than one count but fewer than ten. This chain connects TRBV11-1 to TRBJ1-1, with 7 bases matching TRBD1. Germline CDR1 is SGHAT and CDR2 is FQDESV (reference sequence). The V gene end was trimmed by 4 bases and the J gene end by 0 bases; junction bases not matched to a gene: 2. This CDR3 has 14 amino acids. The CDR3 loop is CASSSGQMNTEAFF. CDR3 coding DNA: TGTGCCAGCAGCTCGGGACAGATGAACACTGAAGCTTTCTTT.

This clonotype has only a few counts. This chain joins TRBV5-4 and TRBJ2-7; either TRBD1 or TRBD2 may supply D (6 bases each). Trimming left V 3 bases short and J 5 bases short, with 18 bases between. The CDR3 consists of 15 residues. Germline V gene data show CDR1 as SGHNT and CDR2 as YYREEE (reference sequence). The CDR3 DNA sequence: TGTGCCAGCAGCTCACCCCTTCGGGGGCCCCACGAGCAGTACTTC. This encodes CASSSPLRGPHEQYF.

This clonotype turned up a few times. The chain links TRBV28 to TRBJ2-7; D is uncertain. V lost 6 bases to trimming and J lost 1 base, with 13 bases between them. Germline CDR1 MDHEN, CDR2 SYDVKM. CDR3 length equals 14 residues. CDR3 region: CASSGRVLSYEQYF. DNA of the CDR3: TGTGCCAGCAGCGGACGGGTCCTTTCCTACGAGCAGTACTTC.

This clonotype was counted ten times or more. This chain joins TRBV7-9 and TRBJ1-3; D is undetermined. Germline values: CDR1 SEHNR, CDR2 FQNEAQ (reference sequence). This CDR3 has 17 amino acids. Trimming pared 1 base from V and 7 bases from J, leaving 20 bases between. The CDR3 bases are TGTGCCAGCAGCTTAGAGATTAAGAGGATCCGGGGTAACACCATATATTTT. Its translation: CASSLEIKRIRGNTIYF. The variable domain in full, with the rest retrieved from reference TRBV7-9 and TRBJ1-3, is DTGVSQNPRHKITKRGQNVTFRCDPISEHNRLYWYRQTLGQGPEFLTYFQNEAQLEKSRLLSDRFSAERPKGSFSTLEIQRTEQGDSAMYLCASSLEIKRIRGNTIYFGEGSWLTVV.

This sequence joins TRBV28 and TRBJ1-3, with TRBD1 identical over 8 bases. The germline V gene has CDR1 MDHEN and CDR2 SYDVKM. After removal of 4 bases from V and 0 bases from J, the junction contained 8 bases not matched to a gene. This CDR3 is 17 amino acids long. The CDR3 DNA sequence: TGTGCCAGCAGTTCGGCAGGGGGCACCCACTCTGGAAACACCATATATTTT. Its translation: CASSSAGGTHSGNTIYF.

This clonotype was counted many times. This sequence joins TRBV9 and TRBJ1-5, with no clear D. CDR1 is SGDLS, CDR2 YYNGEE, per germline. This CDR3 has 14 residues. V lost 0 bases, J lost 6 bases, and 10 bases lay in between. Written as DNA, the CDR3 is TGTGCCAGCAGCGTAGGAGGACTATCTCAGCCCCAGCATTTT. It translates to CASSVGGLSQPQHF.

In this sample, this clonotype turned up many times. The rearrangement joins TRBV7-9 to TRBJ1-2; 8 bases fit TRBD1. The CDR3 sequence is 16 residues long. Germline V CDR1 and CDR2: SEHNR, FQNEAQ (reference sequence). V trimming: 4 bases; J trimming: 4 bases; junction bases outside the gene matches: 11. The CDR3 bases are TGTGCCAGCAGCTCAGGGACAGGCCTCGTGGCCTATGGCTACACCTTC. It codes for CASSSGTGLVAYGYTF.

There are a few counts of this clonotype. The genes are TRBV4-3 and TRBJ1-4; D possibly corresponds to TRBD1 (6 bases). This CDR3 has 15 residues. Per germline, CDR1 LGHNA and CDR2 YSLEER. The V end was cut by 2 bases, the J end by 7 bases, with 14 bases between. In nucleotides, the CDR3 is TGCGCCAGCAGCCAAAACAGGGCCCCTGGTGAAAAACTGTTTTTT. Translation: CASSQNRAPGEKLFF.

This clonotype showed up just a few times. The chain recombines TRBV6-6 with TRBJ2-7; D is uncertain. CDR3 length: 15 amino acids. Germline CDR1 and CDR2: MNHNY and SVGAGI (reference sequence). Trimming took off 5 bases at V and 2 bases at J, with 16 bases between the two ends. The CDR3 nucleotides are TGTGCCAGCAGTCCCCAAGGGATTTCCACCTACGAGCAGTACTTC. It encodes CASSPQGISTYEQYF.

This clonotype was seen only a few times. The chain recombines TRBV27 with TRBJ1-1; no definite D call. Per the germline V gene, CDR1 is MNHEY and CDR2 is SMNVEV (reference sequence). This CDR3 is built from 13 residues. V dropped 3 bases and J dropped 11 bases, with 16 bases sitting between them. The CDR3 DNA reads TGTGCCAGCAGTTTCGCGGATGGTAGGGATGCTTTCTTT. This encodes CASSFADGRDAFF.

The chain is built from TRBV19 and TRBJ2-1; D is undetermined. This CDR3 region has 11 residues. CDR1 LNHDA and CDR2 SQIVND come from the germline V gene (reference sequence). The V and J ends lost 2 bases and 6 bases respectively, with 2 bases between them. CDR3 sequence (DNA): TGTGCCAGTAGTATAACCAATGAGCAGTTCTTC. It translates to CASSITNEQFF.

CDR3 sequence (DNA): TGTGCCAGCAGCTCCGGGACAGGGGGGCTCTACAATGAGCAGTTCTTC. Amino acids: CASSSGTGGLYNEQFF. The rearrangement links TRBV11-2 to TRBJ2-1; 11 bases agree with TRBD1. This CDR3 spans 16 amino acids. Trimming took 4 bases from V and 3 from J; bases not matched to a gene: 5. Germline V gene lookup returns CDR1 SGHAT and CDR2 FQNNGV.

V and J are TRBV11-2 and TRBJ2-5; no definite D call. Looked up from germline, CDR1 is SGHAT and CDR2 is FQNNGV. Trimming took off 3 bases at V and 3 bases at J, with 5 bases between the two ends. The CDR3 sequence is 12 residues long. The CDR3 loop is CASSLRKETQYF. The CDR3 bases are TGTGCCAGCAGCTTGAGAAAAGAGACCCAGTACTTC. Full variable domain (remainder filled in from reference TRBV11-2 and TRBJ2-5): EAGVAQSPRYKIIEKRQSVAFWCNPISGHATLYWYQQILGQGPKLLIQFQNNGVVDDSQLPKDRFSAERLKGVDSTLKIQPAKLEDSAVYLCASSLRKETQYFGPGTRLLVL.

V is TRBV11-2 and J is TRBJ2-4, with D perhaps being TRBD1 or TRBD2 (6 bases each). Deletions cut 8 bases from V and 0 bases from J, with 8 bases between. In germline, CDR1 is SGHAT, CDR2 FQNNGV. The CDR3 is 13 amino acids. CDR3 DNA: TGTGCCAGCCGGGGGCTAGCCAAAAACATTCAGTACTTC. Its translation: CASRGLAKNIQYF.

This clonotype was detected only a few times. The J gene is TRBJ2-2, the V gene TRBV20-1, with TRBD1 matching over 9 bases. The CDR3 is made up of 16 amino acids. CDR1 and CDR2 (germline): DFQATT, SNEGSKA (reference sequence). The ends lost 5 bases at V and 3 bases at J; junction bases unmatched: 10. The CDR3 spells CSASSTGGWDTGELFF. For the CDR3, the DNA is TGCAGTGCTTCCTCCACAGGGGGCTGGGACACCGGGGAGCTGTTTTTT.

This clonotype came up a few times. The genes are TRBV7-9 and TRBJ2-2; weak D call: TRBD1 (6 bases). Deletions cut 4 bases from V and 6 bases from J, with 21 bases between. This CDR3 spans 17 amino acids. Germline V gene lookup returns CDR1 SEHNR and CDR2 FQNEAQ (reference sequence). CDR3 coding DNA: TGTGCCAGCAGCTCGACCCTACAGGGCGGACTGGCCGGGGAGCTGTTTTTT. It encodes CASSSTLQGGLAGELFF.

The chain couples TRBV7-7 to TRBJ2-2; D is ambiguous. Trimming took off 5 bases at V and 6 bases at J, with 19 bases between the two ends. Looked up from germline, CDR1 is SSHAT and CDR2 is FNYEAQ (reference sequence). The CDR3 runs 16 residues. For the CDR3, the DNA is TGTGCCAGCAGCGAAGGGTCCCCTGTGGTGTCCGGGGAGCTGTTTTTT. Encoded protein: CASSEGSPVVSGELFF.